This entry features one TCR beta chain sequence. Its antigen is unknown. Trimming removed 5 bases from V and 5 bases from J, with 12 bases in between. In germline, CDR1 is SGHRS, CDR2 YFSETQ. The CDR3 loop spans 13 amino acids. The data stem from a study of T-cell memory formation after mild COVID-19. TCRdb reprocessed the 5' RACE reads with MiXCR, giving one entry per CDR3 protein. This table holds 140,000 or so distinct CDR3 sequences, 15% to 20% found once. Study-wide results and limits: Cross-reactive memory apparently joined, as some responding clones appeared in pre-infection memory. Still unconfirmed is whether the second-wave clones peaking on day 37 recognized SARS-CoV-2.

This TCR was sampled from an adult woman who had mild COVID-19 (a few samples of this study predate the infection). Cell type and time point are not known. The chain combines TRBV5-1 with TRBJ2-3; no reliable D call. Sequencing was carried out using PBMCs or a T cell subset sorted from them (not recorded which). DNA of the CDR3: TGCGCCAGCAGTTTCCGAACCGAAGATACGCAGTATTTT. Translation: CASSFRTEDTQYF.